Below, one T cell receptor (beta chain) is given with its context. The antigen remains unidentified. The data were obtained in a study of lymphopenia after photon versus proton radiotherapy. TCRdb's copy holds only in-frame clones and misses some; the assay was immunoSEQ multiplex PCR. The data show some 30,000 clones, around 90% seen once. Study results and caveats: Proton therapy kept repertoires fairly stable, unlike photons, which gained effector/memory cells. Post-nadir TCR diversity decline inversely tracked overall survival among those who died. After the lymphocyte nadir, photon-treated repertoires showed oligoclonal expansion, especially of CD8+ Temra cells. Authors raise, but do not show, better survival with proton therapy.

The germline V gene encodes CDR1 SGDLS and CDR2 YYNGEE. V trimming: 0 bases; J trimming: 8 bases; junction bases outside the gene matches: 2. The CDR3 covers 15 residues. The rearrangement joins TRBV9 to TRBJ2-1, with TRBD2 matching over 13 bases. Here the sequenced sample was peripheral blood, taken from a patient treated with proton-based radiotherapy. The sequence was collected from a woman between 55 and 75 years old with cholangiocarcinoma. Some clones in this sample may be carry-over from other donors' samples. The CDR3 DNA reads TGTGCCAGCAGCGTAGGGGGACTAGCGGGACATGAGCAGTTCTTC. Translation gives CASSVGGLAGHEQFF.